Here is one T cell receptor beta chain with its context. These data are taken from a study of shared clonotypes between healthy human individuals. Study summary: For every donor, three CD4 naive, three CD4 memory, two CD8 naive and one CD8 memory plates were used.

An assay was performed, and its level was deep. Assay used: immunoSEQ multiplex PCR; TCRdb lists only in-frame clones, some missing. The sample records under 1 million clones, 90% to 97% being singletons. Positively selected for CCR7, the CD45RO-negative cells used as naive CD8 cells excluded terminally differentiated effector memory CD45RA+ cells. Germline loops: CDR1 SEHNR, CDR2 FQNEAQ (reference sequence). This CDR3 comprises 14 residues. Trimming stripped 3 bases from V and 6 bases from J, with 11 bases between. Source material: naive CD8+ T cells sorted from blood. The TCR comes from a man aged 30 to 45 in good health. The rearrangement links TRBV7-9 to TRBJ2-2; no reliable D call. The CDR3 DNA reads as TGTGCCAGCAGCTTGCGCCCGGCCGCCGGGGAGCTGTTTTTT. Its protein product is CASSLRPAAGELFF.